Below are 32 T cell receptor beta chains sequenced from a single sample in a study of beta chain features in type 1 diabetes. Reverse transcribing all isolated RNA meant expressed TCRB transcripts were sequenced. The data were produced by immunoSEQ multiplex PCR, yet TCRdb's version contains in-frame clones alone and is incomplete. The table lists 150,000 to 200,000 clones, around 8.4% of them singletons. These receptors' antigens are unknown. Study-level points and caveats: Among all four CD4+ subsets, Type 1 diabetes patients had TCRB CDR3s that were moderately but significantly shorter.

The sequenced sample consisted of central memory CD4+ T cells from blood. These receptors were taken from a woman under 30 with type 1 diabetes.

This clone was picked up a small number of times. The chain links TRBV29-1 to TRBJ2-7; D is possibly TRBD1 (7 bases). Germline CDR1 reads SQVTM; CDR2 reads ANQGSEA. V was shortened by 2 bases and J by 6 bases, with 11 bases between the two germline ends. The CDR3 covers 12 residues. CDR3 bases: TGCAGCGTTGAATCCCAGGGGGGCGAGCAGTACTTC. This encodes CSVESQGGEQYF.

There are a few counts of this clone. The J gene is TRBJ2-3, the V gene TRBV5-1; the D gene is possibly TRBD2 (6 bases). Trimming stripped 4 bases from V and 6 bases from J, with 6 bases between. This CDR3 is built from 11 residues. Germline CDR1 and CDR2: SGHRS and YFSETQ. CDR3 protein: CASSREDTQYF. In nucleotides, the CDR3 is TGCGCCAGCAGCCGGGAGGATACGCAGTATTTT.

This clone showed up just a few times. The rearrangement joins TRBV9 to TRBJ1-5; possibly TRBD1 for D (5 bases). Germline V CDR1 and CDR2: SGDLS, YYNGEE. The ends were cut back, 3 bases at V and 4 bases at J, with 11 bases in the middle. The CDR3 has 14 amino acids. The CDR3 here is CASSGVEGNQPQHF. The CDR3 DNA reads TGTGCCAGCAGCGGTGTGGAGGGGAATCAGCCCCAGCATTTT.

CDR3 loop: CASSQESHGGEQYF. In nucleotides, the CDR3 is TGCGCCAGCAGCCAAGAAAGTCACGGAGGCGAGCAGTACTTC. This chain uses TRBV4-3 with TRBJ2-7; D might be TRBD2 (5 bases). Germline V gene data show CDR1 as LGHNA and CDR2 as YSLEER. Trimming pared 0 bases from V and 6 bases from J, leaving 12 bases between. The CDR3 is 14 residues long.

This clone was observed a handful of times. The rearrangement uses TRBV5-1 and TRBJ1-4, with D perhaps matching TRBD1 (6 bases). Per the germline V gene, CDR1 is SGHRS and CDR2 is YFSETQ. The CDR3 runs 16 residues. V was trimmed by 0 bases and J by 8 bases, leaving 17 bases between them. This CDR3 reads CASSLAPGQGQEKLFF. The CDR3 region has the DNA TGCGCCAGCAGCTTGGCCCCCGGTCAGGGGCAGGAAAAACTGTTTTTT.

This clone has only a few counts. This rearrangement joins TRBV19 to TRBJ2-1, with D unresolved. CDR3 length: 13 amino acids. The V and J ends lost 0 bases and 7 bases respectively, with 7 bases between them. The V gene's germline CDR1 is LNHDA and CDR2 SQIVND (reference sequence). CDR3 protein: CASSIETLNEQFF. The CDR3 DNA sequence: TGTGCCAGTAGTATAGAAACTCTGAATGAGCAGTTCTTC. Looking up the rest from reference TRBV19 and TRBJ2-1 gives the full variable domain: DGGITQSPKYLFRKEGQNVTLSCEQNLNHDAMYWYRQDPGQGLRLIYYSQIVNDFQKGDIAEGYSVSREKKESFPLTVTSAQKNPTAFYLCASSIETLNEQFFGPGTRLTVL.

This clone came up a few times. The V gene is TRBV30, the J gene TRBJ2-2; tentative D call: TRBD2 (7 bases). Germline assignment: CDR1 GTSNPN and CDR2 SVGIG (reference sequence). This CDR3 is 16 amino acids long. V was clipped by 0 bases and J by 4 bases, with 15 bases between them. The CDR3 DNA sequence: TGTGCCTGGAGTGTACTGGGGGGGCACGGCACCGGGGAGCTGTTTTTT. Its protein is CAWSVLGGHGTGELFF.

This chain links TRBV28 with TRBJ2-3; D perhaps matches TRBD1 (6 bases). Trimming took 6 bases from V and 6 from J, leaving 16 bases between them. Germline V CDR1 and CDR2: MDHEN, SYDVKM. The CDR3 is made up of 14 amino acids. The CDR3 region has the DNA TGTGCCAGCAGAGGTGGATCTACAGGGGATACGCAGTATTTT. Amino acid sequence: CASRGGSTGDTQYF.

This chain joins TRBV4-3 and TRBJ1-2; a weak D match, TRBD1 (5 bases). V dropped 0 bases and J dropped 5 bases, with 16 bases sitting between them. The germline CDR1 and CDR2 sequences are LGHNA and YSLEER. The CDR3 covers 16 residues. The CDR3 is CASSQDRSGDWYGYTF. CDR3 bases: TGCGCCAGCAGCCAAGATCGTTCGGGGGATTGGTATGGCTACACCTTC.

V usage is TRBV19 and J usage is TRBJ2-7, with a possible D match to TRBD2 (7 bases). Germline CDR1 is LNHDA and CDR2 is SQIVND (reference sequence). Trimming left V 7 bases short and J 0 bases short, with 19 bases between. This CDR3 spans 16 amino acids. DNA for the CDR3: TGTGCCAGTAAGCCCGGGAGGCGGGGGCCCTCCTACGAGCAGTACTTC. It yields the protein CASKPGRRGPSYEQYF. Full variable domain (remainder filled in from reference TRBV19 and TRBJ2-7): DGGITQSPKYLFRKEGQNVTLSCEQNLNHDAMYWYRQDPGQGLRLIYYSQIVNDFQKGDIAEGYSVSREKKESFPLTVTSAQKNPTAFYLCASKPGRRGPSYEQYFGPGTRLTVT.

This clone was found a few times. CDR3 in DNA: TGTGCCAGCTGGAGCGGGAGTTTCGGGCAGTACTTC. It yields the protein CASWSGSFGQYF. The chain uses TRBV28 and TRBJ2-7; TRBD2 aligns across 8 bases. The ends lost 8 bases at V and 9 bases at J; junction bases unmatched: 9. Germline-derived CDR1 and CDR2 are MDHEN and SYDVKM. The CDR3 covers 12 residues.

Concerning this clone: The sample has other DNA sequences that encode this CDR3 too. The chain has TRBV4-3 and TRBJ1-6; D is uncertain. The CDR3 consists of 14 residues. V gave up 0 bases and J gave up 7 bases, with 7 bases separating them. Germline CDR1 reads LGHNA; CDR2 reads YSLEER. The CDR3 region has the DNA TGCGCCAGCAGCCAAGACAGGAGGAATTCACCCCTCCACTTT. Its protein product is CASSQDRRNSPLHF.

V usage is TRBV5-1 and J usage is TRBJ2-1; TRBD2 matches 16 bases. The CDR3 is 17 amino acids. Germline V gene lookup returns CDR1 SGHRS and CDR2 YFSETQ. J lost 10 bases, V lost 4 bases, and 11 bases had no gene match. CDR3 region: CASSPIPGLAGGEEQFF. CDR3 sequence (DNA): TGCGCCAGCAGCCCGATCCCGGGACTAGCGGGGGGGGAGGAGCAGTTCTTC.

This chain uses TRBV4-1 with TRBJ2-5, with 9 bases fitting TRBD2. This CDR3 comprises 15 residues. V lost 0 bases, J lost 5 bases, and 4 bases stayed unmatched. Germline CDR1 and CDR2: MGHRA and YSYEKL. The CDR3 coding sequence is TGCGCCAGCAGCCAAGATGGAAGCGGGGGGGAGACCCAGTACTTC. Amino acid sequence: CASSQDGSGGETQYF.

The chain employs TRBV4-3 and TRBJ2-3, with 8 bases aligning to TRBD2. After removal of 1 base from V and 5 bases from J, the junction contained 5 bases not matched to a gene. The germline V gene encodes CDR1 LGHNA and CDR2 YSLEER. The CDR3 is 15 residues long. The CDR3 coding sequence is TGCGCCAGCAGCCAAGGCGGGGGGCCCATAGATACGCAGTATTTT. Its translation is CASSQGGGPIDTQYF.

The V call is TRBV7-8, the J call TRBJ2-7, with 9 positions matching TRBD1. Germline assignment: CDR1 SGHVS and CDR2 FQNEAQ. This CDR3 contains 15 residues. J gave up 0 bases and V 8 bases, and 8 bases lay outside the gene matches. In nucleotides, the CDR3 is TGTGCCAGCCAACAGGGGGCCACTGTCTCCTACGAGCAGTACTTC. The encoded protein is CASQQGATVSYEQYF.

The chain is built from TRBV2 and TRBJ2-3; 11 nucleotides align to TRBD2. Germline trimming cut 6 bases from V and 3 bases from J; bases unmatched to any gene: 8. Germline V gene data show CDR1 as SNHLY and CDR2 as FYNNEI. The CDR3 sequence is 16 residues long. The CDR3 bases are TGTGCCAGCAGCTCTAGCGGGGGGTCTGCTACAGATACGCAGTATTTT. It is translated as CASSSSGGSATDTQYF.

This clone was detected only a few times. The chain is built from TRBV4-3 and TRBJ2-1; 8 bases align to TRBD2. The V gene end was trimmed by 2 bases and the J gene end by 7 bases; junction bases not matched to a gene: 7. There are 15 residues in the CDR3. Germline loops: CDR1 LGHNA, CDR2 YSLEER. CDR3 sequence: CASSQTSGRVNEQFF. The DNA for the CDR3 is TGCGCCAGCAGCCAAACGAGCGGGAGAGTAAATGAGCAGTTCTTC.

Only a few counts were recorded for this clone. In DNA, the CDR3 is TGTGCCAGCAGCTTAAGTCGGCAGGTAGGCGAGCAGTACTTC. Protein sequence: CASSLSRQVGEQYF. The gene calls are TRBV7-3 and TRBJ2-7; the D is unclear. The CDR3 is 14 residues long. V lost 1 base and J lost 6, with 13 bases in between. Germline V lookup: CDR1 SGHTA, CDR2 FQGTGA.

This clone was detected a few times. V is TRBV4-3 and J is TRBJ2-5; tentatively, D is TRBD1 (6 bases). Germline CDR1 LGHNA, CDR2 YSLEER. Trimming stripped 1 base from V and 5 bases from J, with 20 bases between. The CDR3 sequence is 17 residues long. The CDR3 protein is CASSQGATQGQWETQYF. The CDR3 DNA reads as TGCGCCAGCAGCCAAGGGGCGACGCAGGGGCAATGGGAGACCCAGTACTTC.

This clone came up a few times. The rearrangement links TRBV6-5 to TRBJ2-2; D call uncertain. Germline lookup yields CDR1 MNHEY and CDR2 SVGAGI. The CDR3 spans 12 residues. V lost 5 bases, J lost 7 bases, and 8 bases lay in between. CDR3 sequence (DNA): TGTGCCAGCAGTCCCCTCGGCGGGGAGCTGTTTTTT. Encoded protein: CASSPLGGELFF.

This clone was found a few times. J is TRBJ2-1 and V is TRBV5-1, with D hard to call. The CDR3 has 14 amino acids. The V and J ends lost 0 bases and 7 bases respectively, with 11 bases between them. Germline values: CDR1 SGHRS, CDR2 YFSETQ. CDR3 bases: TGCGCCAGCAGCTTGGGCCCGAGCGAGAATGAGCAGTTCTTC. Its protein product is CASSLGPSENEQFF.

This clone came up a few times. J is TRBJ2-3 and V is TRBV11-3; 9 bases align to TRBD2. The V gene's germline CDR1 is SGHNT and CDR2 YENEEA. The CDR3 has 14 amino acids. V dropped 6 bases and J dropped 5; count of bases not matched to a gene: 6. The CDR3 DNA is TGTGCCAGCAGGCTAGCGGGGACTGGAGATACGCAGTATTTT. This encodes CASRLAGTGDTQYF.

The chain couples TRBV21-1 to TRBJ2-2; the DNA was not compared with TRBD2, the D call given in the table. TRBV21-1 is a documented pseudogene. The CDR3 contains 16 residues. The CDR3 coding sequence is TGTGCCAGCAGGTTTAGCGGGAGACGGGCGACCGGGGAGCTGTTTTTT. Translating it yields CASRFSGRRATGELFF.

This clone has just a few counts. The V gene is TRBV11-2, the J gene TRBJ1-6, with 7 bases that match TRBD1. The length of the CDR3 is 15 residues. Germline values: CDR1 SGHAT, CDR2 FQNNGV. V lost 2 bases and J lost 8; bases outside the gene matches: 6. CDR3 DNA: TGTGCCAGCAGCTTAAACGGCAGGGGGGATTCACCCCTCCACTTT. Its protein is CASSLNGRGDSPLHF.

The sample holds a few counts of this clone. This sequence joins TRBV28 and TRBJ1-1; D not resolved. Deletions cut 3 bases from V and 7 bases from J, with 6 bases between. The CDR3 is 11 amino acids. The germline V gene has CDR1 MDHEN and CDR2 SYDVKM. This CDR3 is CASSFFSEAFF. The CDR3, as DNA: TGTGCCAGCAGTTTCTTCAGTGAAGCTTTCTTT.

This chain links TRBV5-6 with TRBJ2-7, with D unclear. This CDR3 comprises 13 residues. Per the germline V gene, CDR1 is SGHDT and CDR2 is YYEEEE. Between the trimmed V and J ends, which lost 3 bases and 3 bases, there was a span of 10 bases. CDR3 bases: TGTGCCAGCAGCTGGCAAATCAGCTACGAGCAGTACTTC. Its protein is CASSWQISYEQYF. Drawing the rest from reference TRBV5-6 and TRBJ2-7, the complete variable domain is DAGVTQSPTHLIKTRGQQVTLRCSPKSGHDTVSWYQQALGQGPQFIFQYYEEEERQRGNFPDRFSGHQFPNYSSELNVNALLLGDSALYLCASSWQISYEQYFGPGTRLTVT.

The V and J genes are TRBV19 and TRBJ2-1, with 10 bases matching TRBD2. Germline V gene sequence: CDR1 LNHDA, CDR2 SQIVND (reference sequence). The CDR3 has 16 residues. V lost 2 bases to trimming and J lost 7 bases; unmatched junction nucleotides: 8. This chain's CDR3 is CASSISLAGARNEQFF. CDR3 nucleotides: TGTGCCAGTAGTATATCCCTAGCGGGGGCGAGGAATGAGCAGTTCTTC.

V and J are TRBV19 and TRBJ1-2; D ambiguous. V lost 2 bases to trimming and J lost 4 bases, with 8 bases between them. The germline V gene has CDR1 LNHDA and CDR2 SQIVND (reference sequence). The CDR3 is 13 residues long. In nucleotides, the CDR3 is TGTGCCAGTAGTATATCCAGTGTCTATGGCTACACCTTC. Protein: CASSISSVYGYTF.

There are a few counts of this clone. The CDR3 nucleotides read TGTGCCAGCAGCTTAGTTCTGTCAGGGGGCTACACCTTC. It codes for CASSLVLSGGYTF. This chain connects TRBV11-2 to TRBJ1-2; maybe TRBD1 (5 bases). This CDR3 is built from 13 residues. From germline, CDR1 is SGHAT and CDR2 FQNNGV. Trimming left V 1 base short and J 8 bases short, with 11 bases between.

The genes are TRBV18 and TRBJ1-2, with D possibly being TRBD1 (5 bases). Germline CDR1 reads KGHSH; CDR2 reads LQKENI. V lost 2 bases, J lost 7 bases, and 8 bases lay in between. CDR3 length equals 12 residues. CDR3 residues: CASSPVGGGYTF. Written as DNA, the CDR3 is TGTGCCAGCTCACCAGTGGGGGGTGGCTACACCTTC. The full variable domain, rest sourced from reference TRBV18 and TRBJ1-2, is NAGVMQNPRHLVRRRGQEARLRCSPMKGHSHVYWYRQLPEEGLKFMVYLQKENIIDESGMPKERFSAEFPKEGPSILRIQQVVRGDSAAYFCASSPVGGGYTFGSGTRLTVV.

The gene calls are TRBV30 and TRBJ2-2; TRBD2 agrees at 11 bases. Germline loops: CDR1 GTSNPN, CDR2 SVGIG (reference sequence). The CDR3 runs 15 residues. Germline trimming cut 2 bases from V and 8 bases from J; bases unmatched to any gene: 7. The CDR3 is CAWSLLLAGGGELFF. CDR3 sequence (DNA): TGTGCCTGGAGTCTCCTCCTAGCGGGAGGTGGGGAGCTGTTTTTT.